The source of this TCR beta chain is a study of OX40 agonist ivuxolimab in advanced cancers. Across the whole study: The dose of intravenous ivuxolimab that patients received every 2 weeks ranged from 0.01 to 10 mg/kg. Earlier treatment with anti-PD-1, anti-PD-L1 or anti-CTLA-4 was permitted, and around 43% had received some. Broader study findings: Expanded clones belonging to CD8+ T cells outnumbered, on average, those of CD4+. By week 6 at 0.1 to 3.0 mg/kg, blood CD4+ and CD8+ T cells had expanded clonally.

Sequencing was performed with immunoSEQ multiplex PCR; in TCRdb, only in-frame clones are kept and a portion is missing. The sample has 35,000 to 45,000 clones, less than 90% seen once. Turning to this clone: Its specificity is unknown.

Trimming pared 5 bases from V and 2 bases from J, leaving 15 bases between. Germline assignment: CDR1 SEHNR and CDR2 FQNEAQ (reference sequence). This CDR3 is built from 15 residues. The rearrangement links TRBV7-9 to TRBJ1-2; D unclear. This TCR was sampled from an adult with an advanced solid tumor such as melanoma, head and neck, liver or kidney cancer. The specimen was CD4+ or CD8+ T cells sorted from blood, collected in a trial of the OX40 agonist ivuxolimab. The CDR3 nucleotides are TGTGCCAGCAGCGCGTCTCCCCTGGGGAACTATGGCTACACCTTC. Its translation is CASSASPLGNYGYTF.